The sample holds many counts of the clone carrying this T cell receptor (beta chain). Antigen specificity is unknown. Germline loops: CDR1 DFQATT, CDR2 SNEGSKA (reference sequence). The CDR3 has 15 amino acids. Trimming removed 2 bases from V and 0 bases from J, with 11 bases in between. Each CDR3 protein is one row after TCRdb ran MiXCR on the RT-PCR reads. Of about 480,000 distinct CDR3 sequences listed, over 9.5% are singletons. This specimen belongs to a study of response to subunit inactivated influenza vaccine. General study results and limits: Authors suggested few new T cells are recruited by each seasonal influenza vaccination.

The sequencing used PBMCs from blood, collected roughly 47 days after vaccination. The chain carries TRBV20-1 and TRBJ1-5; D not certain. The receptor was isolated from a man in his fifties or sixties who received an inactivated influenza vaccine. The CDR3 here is CSARRTANSNQPQHF. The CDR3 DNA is TGCAGTGCTAGAAGGACGGCAAATAGCAATCAGCCCCAGCATTTT.